The clone carrying this T cell receptor beta chain has a handful of counts. Its antigen is not identified. This sample is part of a study of post-analysis software for immune sequencing data. As for the study in general: Courses of disease covered relapsing-remitting, secondary progressive and progressive-relapsing multiple sclerosis. Broader study findings: Five TRBV segments were significantly more frequent in patients than in controls. TRBV5-6, TRBV5-1 and TRBV20-1 were among these segments. By F measure, strong co-clustering occurred among samples prepared in the same batch.

V lost 3 bases and J 4 bases, leaving 16 bases between the germline ends. Per the germline V gene, CDR1 is SGHVS and CDR2 is FNYEAQ. This CDR3 has 16 amino acids. Built from TCR beta cDNA, the libraries had unique molecular identifiers in them. Input of roughly 0.85 to 11 million T cells yielded approximately 500,000 cDNA molecules. MiXCR, applied by TCRdb to the PCR reads, yields one record per CDR3 protein. The sample lists hundreds of thousands of distinct CDR3 sequences, just under 30% occurring once. J is TRBJ2-1 and V is TRBV7-6; D may be TRBD1 (6 bases). This sequence was found in a girl aged 5-17 years with multiple sclerosis. The sequenced material came from blood. The CDR3 coding sequence is TGTGCCAGCAGCTTGGCTGGGGCAGGGGCGTACAATGAGCAGTTCTTC. It translates to CASSLAGAGAYNEQFF.